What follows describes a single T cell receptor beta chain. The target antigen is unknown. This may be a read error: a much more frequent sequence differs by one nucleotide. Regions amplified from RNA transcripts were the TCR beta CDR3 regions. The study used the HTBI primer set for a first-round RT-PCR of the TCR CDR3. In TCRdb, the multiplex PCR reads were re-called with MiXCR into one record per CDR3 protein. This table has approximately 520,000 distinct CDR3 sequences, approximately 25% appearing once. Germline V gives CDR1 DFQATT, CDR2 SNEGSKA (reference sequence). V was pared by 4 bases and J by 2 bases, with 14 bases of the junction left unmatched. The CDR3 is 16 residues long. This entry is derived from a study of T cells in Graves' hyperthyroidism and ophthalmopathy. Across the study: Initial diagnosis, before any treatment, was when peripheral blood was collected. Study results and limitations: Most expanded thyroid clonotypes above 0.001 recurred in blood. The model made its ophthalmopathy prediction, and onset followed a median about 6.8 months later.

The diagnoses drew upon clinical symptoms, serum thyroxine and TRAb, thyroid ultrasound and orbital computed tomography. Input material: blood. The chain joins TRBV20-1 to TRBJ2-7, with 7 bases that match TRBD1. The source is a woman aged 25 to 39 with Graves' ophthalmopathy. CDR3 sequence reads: CSAIEVLGQRTYEQYF. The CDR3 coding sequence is TGCAGTGCTATAGAAGTACTGGGACAGCGAACCTACGAGCAGTACTTC.